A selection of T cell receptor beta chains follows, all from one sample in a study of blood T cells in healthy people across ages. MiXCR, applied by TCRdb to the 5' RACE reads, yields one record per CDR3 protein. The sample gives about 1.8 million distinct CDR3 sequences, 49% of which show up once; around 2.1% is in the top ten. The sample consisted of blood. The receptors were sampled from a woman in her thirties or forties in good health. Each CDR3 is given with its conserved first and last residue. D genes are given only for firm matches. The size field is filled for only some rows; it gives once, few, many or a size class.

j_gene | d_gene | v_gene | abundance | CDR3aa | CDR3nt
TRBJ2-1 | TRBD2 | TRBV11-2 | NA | CASSLVTAGGGEQFF | TGTGCCAGCAGCTTAGTTACAGCGGGGGGAGGTGAGCAGTTCTTC
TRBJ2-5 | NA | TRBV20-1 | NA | CSASLAGGKTQYF | TGCAGTGCTAGTCTGGCAGGGGGGAAGACCCAGTACTTC
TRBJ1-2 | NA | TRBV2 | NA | CASNIRDTPTNYGYTF | TGTGCCAGCAACATCCGGGACACACCTACTAACTATGGCTACACCTTC
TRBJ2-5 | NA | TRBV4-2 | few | CASSQDRLGETQYF | TGTGCCAGCAGCCAAGATAGGCTGGGGGAGACCCAGTACTTC
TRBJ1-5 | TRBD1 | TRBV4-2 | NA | CASSQTGGSLNQPQHF | TGTGCCAGCAGCCAGACAGGGGGATCCCTCAATCAGCCCCAGCATTTT
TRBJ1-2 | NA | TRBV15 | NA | CATSRELQGRYTF | TGTGCCACCAGCAGAGAACTACAGGGCCGCTACACCTTC
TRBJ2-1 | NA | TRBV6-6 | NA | CASSYMGGRDSYNEQFF | TGTGCCAGCAGTTACATGGGGGGGAGGGACAGCTACAATGAGCAGTTCTTC
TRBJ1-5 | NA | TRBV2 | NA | CASSEQTYSNQPQHF | TGTGCCAGCAGTGAGCAGACGTATAGCAATCAGCCCCAGCATTTT
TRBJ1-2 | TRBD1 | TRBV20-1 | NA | CSARDGAGQGSYTF | TGCAGTGCTAGAGACGGAGCGGGACAGGGGAGCTACACCTTC
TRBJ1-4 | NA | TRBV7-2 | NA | CASSPQGGPEKLFF | TGTGCCAGCAGCCCCCAGGGAGGGCCTGAAAAACTGTTTTTT
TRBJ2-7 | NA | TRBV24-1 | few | CATSDSTGTGTYEQYF | TGTGCCACCAGTGATTCGACCGGGACGGGGACCTACGAGCAGTACTTC
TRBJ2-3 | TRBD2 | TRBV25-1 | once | CASALAGAPTETQYF | TGTGCCAGCGCCTTAGCGGGGGCTCCAACAGAGACGCAGTATTTT
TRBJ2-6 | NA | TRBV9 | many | CASSGESGANVLTF | TGTGCCAGCAGTGGGGAGTCTGGGGCCAACGTCCTGACTTTC
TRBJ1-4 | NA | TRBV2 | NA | CASSAPEGGGMINEKLFF | TGTGCCAGCAGTGCCCCCGAAGGAGGGGGGATGATTAATGAAAAACTGTTTTTT
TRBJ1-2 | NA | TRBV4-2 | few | CASSQDRIHGYTF | TGTGCCAGCAGCCAAGACAGGATCCATGGCTACACCTTC
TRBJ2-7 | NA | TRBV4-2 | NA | CASSQSQVGERYF | TGTGCCAGCAGCCAGTCACAGGTTGGTGAGCGGTACTTC
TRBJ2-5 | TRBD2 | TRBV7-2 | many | CASSLGGSEETQYF | TGTGCCAGCAGCTTAGGCGGGAGCGAAGAGACCCAGTACTTC
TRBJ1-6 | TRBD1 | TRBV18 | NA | CASSPIRDRGNSPLHF | TGTGCCAGCTCACCCATCCGGGACAGGGGTAATTCACCCCTCCACTTT
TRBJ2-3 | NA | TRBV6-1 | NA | CASSEMIARVTDTQYF | TGTGCCAGCAGTGAAATGATAGCCAGAGTCACAGATACGCAGTATTTT
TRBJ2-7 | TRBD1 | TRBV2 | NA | CASSGGQGIHEQYF | TGTGCCAGCAGTGGGGGACAGGGGATCCACGAGCAGTACTTC
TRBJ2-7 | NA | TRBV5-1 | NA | CASSRTGPEQYF | TGCGCCAGCAGCCGGACCGGGCCCGAGCAGTACTTC
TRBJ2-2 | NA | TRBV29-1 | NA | CSVEGESGELFF | TGCAGCGTTGAGGGGGAAAGCGGGGAGCTGTTTTTT
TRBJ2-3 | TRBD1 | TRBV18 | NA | CASSPTPTWDRRDTQYF | TGTGCCAGCTCACCAACCCCTACCTGGGACAGGCGGGATACGCAGTATTTT
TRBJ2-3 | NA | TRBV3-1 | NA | CASSQGGGSADTQYF | TGTGCCAGCAGCCAAGGGGGGGGCTCAGCAGATACGCAGTATTTT
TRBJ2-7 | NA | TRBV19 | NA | CASSIDPAGGSYEQYF | TGTGCCAGTAGTATAGACCCGGCGGGTGGCTCCTACGAGCAGTACTTC
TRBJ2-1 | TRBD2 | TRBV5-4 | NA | CASSLALAAYNEQFF | TGTGCCAGCAGCTTGGCCCTAGCGGCCTACAATGAGCAGTTCTTC
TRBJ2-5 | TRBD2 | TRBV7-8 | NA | CASSPPGLAGGIGEQYF | TGTGCCAGCAGCCCCCCGGGACTAGCGGGGGGTATAGGTGAGCAGTACTTC
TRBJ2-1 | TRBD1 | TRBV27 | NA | CASSLSQLTGTGINEQFF | TGTGCCAGCAGTTTATCCCAACTTACCGGGACAGGGATCAATGAGCAGTTCTTC